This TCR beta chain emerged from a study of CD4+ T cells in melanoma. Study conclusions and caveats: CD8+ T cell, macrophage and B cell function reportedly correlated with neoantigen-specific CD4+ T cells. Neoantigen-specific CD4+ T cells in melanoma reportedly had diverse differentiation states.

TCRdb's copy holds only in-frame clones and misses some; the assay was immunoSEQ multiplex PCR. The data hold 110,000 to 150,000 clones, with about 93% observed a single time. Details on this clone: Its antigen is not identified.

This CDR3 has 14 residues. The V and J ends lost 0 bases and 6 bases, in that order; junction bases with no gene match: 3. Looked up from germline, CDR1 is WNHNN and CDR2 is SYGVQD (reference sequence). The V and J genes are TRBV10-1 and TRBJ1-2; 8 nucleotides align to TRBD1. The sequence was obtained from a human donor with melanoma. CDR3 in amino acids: CASSESRQGHGYTF. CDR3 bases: TGCGCCAGCAGTGAGTCAAGACAGGGGCATGGCTACACCTTC.